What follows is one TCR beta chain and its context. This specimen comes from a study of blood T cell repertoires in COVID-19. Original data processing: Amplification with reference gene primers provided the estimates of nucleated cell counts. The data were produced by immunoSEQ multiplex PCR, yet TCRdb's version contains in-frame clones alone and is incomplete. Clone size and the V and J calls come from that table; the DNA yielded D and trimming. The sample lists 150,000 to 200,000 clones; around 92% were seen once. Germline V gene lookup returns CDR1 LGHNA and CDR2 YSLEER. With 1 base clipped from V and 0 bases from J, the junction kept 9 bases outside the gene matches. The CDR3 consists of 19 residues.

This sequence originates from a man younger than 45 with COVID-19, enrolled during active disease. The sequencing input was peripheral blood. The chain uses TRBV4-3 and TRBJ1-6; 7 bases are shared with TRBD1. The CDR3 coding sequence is TGCGCCAGCAGCCAAGGTTTTTCGACAGGGAGCTCCTATAATTCACCCCTCCACTTT. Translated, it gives CASSQGFSTGSSYNSPLHF.